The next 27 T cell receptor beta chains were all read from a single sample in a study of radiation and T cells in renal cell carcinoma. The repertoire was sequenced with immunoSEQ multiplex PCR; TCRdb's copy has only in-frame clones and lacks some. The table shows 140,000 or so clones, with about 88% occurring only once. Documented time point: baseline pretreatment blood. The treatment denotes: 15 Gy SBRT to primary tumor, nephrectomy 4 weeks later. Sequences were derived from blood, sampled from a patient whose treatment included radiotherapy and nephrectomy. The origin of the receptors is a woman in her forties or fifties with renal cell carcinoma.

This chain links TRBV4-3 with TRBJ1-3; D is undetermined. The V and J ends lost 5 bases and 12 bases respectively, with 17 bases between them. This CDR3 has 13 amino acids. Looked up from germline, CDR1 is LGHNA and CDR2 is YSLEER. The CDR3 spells CASSDPSRGNIYF. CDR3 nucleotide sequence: TGCGCCAGCAGCGATCCTAGCCGAGGGAACATATATTTT.

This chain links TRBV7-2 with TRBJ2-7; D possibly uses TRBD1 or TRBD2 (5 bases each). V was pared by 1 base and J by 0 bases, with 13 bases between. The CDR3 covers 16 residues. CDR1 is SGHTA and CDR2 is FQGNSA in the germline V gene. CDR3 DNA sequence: TGTGCCAGCAGCTTAGGGGGGACGCTGAGCTCCTACGAGCAGTACTTC. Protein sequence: CASSLGGTLSSYEQYF.

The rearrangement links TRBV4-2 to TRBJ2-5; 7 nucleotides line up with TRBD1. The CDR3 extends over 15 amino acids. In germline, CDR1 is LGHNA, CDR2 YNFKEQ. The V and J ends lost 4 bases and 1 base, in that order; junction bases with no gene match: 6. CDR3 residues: CASSLKRGPQETQYF. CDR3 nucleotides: TGTGCCAGCAGCCTCAAGAGGGGGCCCCAAGAGACCCAGTACTTC.

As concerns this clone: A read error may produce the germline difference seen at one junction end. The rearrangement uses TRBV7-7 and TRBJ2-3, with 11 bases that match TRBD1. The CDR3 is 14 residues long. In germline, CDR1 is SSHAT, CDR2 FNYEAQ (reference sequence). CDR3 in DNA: TGTGCTAGCAGCCGCGGGACAGGGGGAGATACGCAGTATTTT. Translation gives CASSRGTGGDTQYF.

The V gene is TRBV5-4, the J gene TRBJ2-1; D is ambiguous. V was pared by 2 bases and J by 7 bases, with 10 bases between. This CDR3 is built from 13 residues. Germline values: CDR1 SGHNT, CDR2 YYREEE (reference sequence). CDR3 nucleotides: TGTGCCAGCAGCTTTCTCCTTTCGAATGAGCAGTTCTTC. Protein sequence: CASSFLLSNEQFF.

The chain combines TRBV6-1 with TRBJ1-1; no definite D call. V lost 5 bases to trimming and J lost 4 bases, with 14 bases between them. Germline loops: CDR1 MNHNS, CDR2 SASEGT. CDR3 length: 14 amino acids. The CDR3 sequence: CASSYYGSSTEAFF. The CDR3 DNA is TGTGCCAGCAGTTATTACGGAAGTAGCACTGAAGCTTTCTTT.

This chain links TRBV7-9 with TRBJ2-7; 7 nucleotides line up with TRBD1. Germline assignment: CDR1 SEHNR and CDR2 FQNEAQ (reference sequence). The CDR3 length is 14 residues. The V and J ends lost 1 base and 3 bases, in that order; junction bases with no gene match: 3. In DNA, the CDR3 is TGTGCCAGCAGCTTAGACGGGACAGACTACGAGCAGTACTTC. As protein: CASSLDGTDYEQYF.

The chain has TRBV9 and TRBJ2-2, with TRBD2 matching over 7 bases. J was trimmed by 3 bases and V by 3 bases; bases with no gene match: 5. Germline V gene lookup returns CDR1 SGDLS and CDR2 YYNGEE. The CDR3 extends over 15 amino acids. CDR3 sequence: CASSAWAGDTGELFF. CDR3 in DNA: TGTGCCAGCAGCGCGTGGGCGGGGGACACCGGGGAGCTGTTTTTT.

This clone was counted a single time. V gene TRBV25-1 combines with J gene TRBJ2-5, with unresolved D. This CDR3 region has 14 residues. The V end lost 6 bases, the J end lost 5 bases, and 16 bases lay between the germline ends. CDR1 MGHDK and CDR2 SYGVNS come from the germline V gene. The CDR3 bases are TGTGCCAGCAGGGCGAACGTATTGGGTGAGACCCAGTACTTC. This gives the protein CASRANVLGETQYF.

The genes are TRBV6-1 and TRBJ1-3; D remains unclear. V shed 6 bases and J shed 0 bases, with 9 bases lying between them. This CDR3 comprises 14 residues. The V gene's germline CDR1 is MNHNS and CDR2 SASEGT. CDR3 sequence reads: CASSSGHSGNTIYF. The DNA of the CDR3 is TGTGCCAGCAGCTCCGGTCACTCTGGAAACACCATATATTTT.

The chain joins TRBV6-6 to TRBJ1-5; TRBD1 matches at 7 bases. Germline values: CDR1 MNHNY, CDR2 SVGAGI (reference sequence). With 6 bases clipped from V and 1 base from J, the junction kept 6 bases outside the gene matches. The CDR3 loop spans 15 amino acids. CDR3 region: CASSPQGGSNQPQHF. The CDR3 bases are TGTGCCAGCAGCCCTCAGGGGGGGAGCAATCAGCCCCAGCATTTT.

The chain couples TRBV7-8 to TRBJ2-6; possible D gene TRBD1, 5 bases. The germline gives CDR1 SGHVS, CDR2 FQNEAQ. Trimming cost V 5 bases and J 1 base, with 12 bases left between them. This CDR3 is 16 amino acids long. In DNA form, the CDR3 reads TGTGCCAGCAGCCAAATCCAGGGATCTGGGGCCAACGTCCTGACTTTC. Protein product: CASSQIQGSGANVLTF.

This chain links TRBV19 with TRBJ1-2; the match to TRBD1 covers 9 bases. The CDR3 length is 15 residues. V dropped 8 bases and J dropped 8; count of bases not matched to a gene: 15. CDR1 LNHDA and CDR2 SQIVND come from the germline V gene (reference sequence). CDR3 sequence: CASQRTGASSIGYTF. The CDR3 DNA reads TGTGCCAGTCAGCGGACAGGGGCCTCCTCTATAGGCTACACCTTC.

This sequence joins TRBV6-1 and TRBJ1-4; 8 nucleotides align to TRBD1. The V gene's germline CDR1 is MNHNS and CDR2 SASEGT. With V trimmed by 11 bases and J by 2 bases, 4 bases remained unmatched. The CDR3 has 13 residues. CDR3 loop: CAGQGYTNEKLFF. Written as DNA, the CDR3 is TGTGCCGGACAGGGTTACACTAATGAAAAACTGTTTTTT.

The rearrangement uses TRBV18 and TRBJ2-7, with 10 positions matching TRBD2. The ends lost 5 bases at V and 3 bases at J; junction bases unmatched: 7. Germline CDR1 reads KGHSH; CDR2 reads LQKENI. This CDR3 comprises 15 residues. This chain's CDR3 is CASSITSGDFYEQYF. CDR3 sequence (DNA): TGTGCCAGCTCAATCACTAGCGGGGACTTCTACGAGCAGTACTTC. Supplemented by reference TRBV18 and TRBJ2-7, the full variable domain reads NAGVMQNPRHLVRRRGQEARLRCSPMKGHSHVYWYRQLPEEGLKFMVYLQKENIIDESGMPKERFSAEFPKEGPSILRIQQVVRGDSAAYFCASSITSGDFYEQYFGPGTRLTVT.

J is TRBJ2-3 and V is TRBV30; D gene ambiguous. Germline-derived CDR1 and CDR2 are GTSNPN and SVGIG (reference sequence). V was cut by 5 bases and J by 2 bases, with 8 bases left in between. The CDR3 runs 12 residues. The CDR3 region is CAWGFSTDTQYF. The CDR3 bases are TGTGCCTGGGGTTTCTCCACAGATACGCAGTATTTT.

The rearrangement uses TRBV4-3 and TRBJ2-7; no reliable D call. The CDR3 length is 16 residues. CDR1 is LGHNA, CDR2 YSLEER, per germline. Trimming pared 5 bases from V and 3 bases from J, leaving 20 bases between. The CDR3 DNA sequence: TGCGCCAGCAGCGAAACAGCCCGTGGTGGATACTACGAGCAGTACTTC. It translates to CASSETARGGYYEQYF.

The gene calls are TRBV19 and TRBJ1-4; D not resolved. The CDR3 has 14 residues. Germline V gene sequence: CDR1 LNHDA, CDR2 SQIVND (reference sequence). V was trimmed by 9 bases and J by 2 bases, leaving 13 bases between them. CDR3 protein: CASTPPGTNEKLFF. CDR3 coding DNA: TGTGCCAGCACCCCCCCCGGGACTAATGAAAAACTGTTTTTT.

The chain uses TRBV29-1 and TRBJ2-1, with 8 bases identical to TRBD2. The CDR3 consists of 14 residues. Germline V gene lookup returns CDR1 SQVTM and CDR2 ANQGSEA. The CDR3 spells CTISSSGAPNEQFF. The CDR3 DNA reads TGCACCATCAGTAGTAGCGGGGCCCCCAATGAGCAGTTCTTC.

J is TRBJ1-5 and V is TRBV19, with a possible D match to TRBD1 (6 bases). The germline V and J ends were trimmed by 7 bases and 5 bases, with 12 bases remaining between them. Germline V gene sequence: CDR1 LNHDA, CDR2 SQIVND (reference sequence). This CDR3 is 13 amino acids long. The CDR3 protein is CASTGAEDQPQHF. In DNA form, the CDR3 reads TGTGCCAGTACAGGGGCGGAAGATCAGCCCCAGCATTTT.

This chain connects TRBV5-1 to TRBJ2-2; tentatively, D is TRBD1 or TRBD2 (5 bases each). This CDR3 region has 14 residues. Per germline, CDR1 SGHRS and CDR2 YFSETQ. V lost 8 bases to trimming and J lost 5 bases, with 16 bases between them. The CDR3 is CASGEGLGTGELFF. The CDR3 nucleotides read TGCGCCAGTGGAGAGGGGCTGGGTACCGGGGAGCTGTTTTTT.

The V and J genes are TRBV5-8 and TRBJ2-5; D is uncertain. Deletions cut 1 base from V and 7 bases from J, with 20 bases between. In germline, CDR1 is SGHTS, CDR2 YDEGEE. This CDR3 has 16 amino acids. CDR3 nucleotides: TGTGCCAGCAGCTTGTTTATCGGCACACGCCAGATGACCCAGTACTTC. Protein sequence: CASSLFIGTRQMTQYF. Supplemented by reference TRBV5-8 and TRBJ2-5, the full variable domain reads EAGVTQSPTHLIKTRGQQATLRCSPISGHTSVYWYQQALGLGLQFLLWYDEGEERNRGNFPPRFSGRQFPNYSSELNVNALELEDSALYLCASSLFIGTRQMTQYFGPGTRLLVL.

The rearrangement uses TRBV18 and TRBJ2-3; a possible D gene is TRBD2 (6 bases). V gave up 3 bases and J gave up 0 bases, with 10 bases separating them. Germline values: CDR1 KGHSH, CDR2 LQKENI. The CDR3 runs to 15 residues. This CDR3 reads CASSPGDFSTDTQYF. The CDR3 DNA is TGTGCCAGCTCACCGGGGGACTTTAGCACAGATACGCAGTATTTT.

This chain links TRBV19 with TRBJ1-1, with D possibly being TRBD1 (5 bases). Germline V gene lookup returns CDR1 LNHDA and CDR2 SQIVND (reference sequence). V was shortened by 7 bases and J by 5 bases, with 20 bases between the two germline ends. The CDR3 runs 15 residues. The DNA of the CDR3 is TGTGCCAGTAATCGCGGACCGTCGGGGGGAACTGAAGCTTTCTTT. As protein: CASNRGPSGGTEAFF. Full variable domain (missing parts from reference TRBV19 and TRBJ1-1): DGGITQSPKYLFRKEGQNVTLSCEQNLNHDAMYWYRQDPGQGLRLIYYSQIVNDFQKGDIAEGYSVSREKKESFPLTVTSAQKNPTAFYLCASNRGPSGGTEAFFGQGTRLTVV.

The DNA for the CDR3 is TGCGCCAGCAGCTTGCTACAGGATAATGAAAAACTGTTTTTT. Its protein product is CASSLLQDNEKLFF. The V call is TRBV5-1, the J call TRBJ1-4, with D perhaps matching TRBD1 (5 bases). The V and J ends lost 1 base and 4 bases respectively, with 8 bases between them. Germline V gene sequence: CDR1 SGHRS, CDR2 YFSETQ. The CDR3 is 14 residues long.

The CDR3 protein is CASSPTTGQQLQPQHF. The CDR3 nucleotides read TGCGCCAGCAGCCCAACCACGGGACAGCAACTTCAGCCCCAGCATTTT. The genes are TRBV5-1 and TRBJ1-5, with 7 bases identical to TRBD1. The trim removed 4 bases at V and 6 bases at J, leaving 13 bases unmatched. CDR3 length: 16 residues. Per the germline V gene, CDR1 is SGHRS and CDR2 is YFSETQ.

The CDR3 bases are TGTGCCAGCAGTCTTTCAAGGGAAACCTATGGCTACACCTTC. It is translated as CASSLSRETYGYTF. This chain uses TRBV2 with TRBJ1-2, with unresolved D. Germline CDR1 reads SNHLY; CDR2 reads FYNNEI. CDR3 length: 14 amino acids. V shed 5 bases and J shed 4 bases, with 14 bases lying between them.